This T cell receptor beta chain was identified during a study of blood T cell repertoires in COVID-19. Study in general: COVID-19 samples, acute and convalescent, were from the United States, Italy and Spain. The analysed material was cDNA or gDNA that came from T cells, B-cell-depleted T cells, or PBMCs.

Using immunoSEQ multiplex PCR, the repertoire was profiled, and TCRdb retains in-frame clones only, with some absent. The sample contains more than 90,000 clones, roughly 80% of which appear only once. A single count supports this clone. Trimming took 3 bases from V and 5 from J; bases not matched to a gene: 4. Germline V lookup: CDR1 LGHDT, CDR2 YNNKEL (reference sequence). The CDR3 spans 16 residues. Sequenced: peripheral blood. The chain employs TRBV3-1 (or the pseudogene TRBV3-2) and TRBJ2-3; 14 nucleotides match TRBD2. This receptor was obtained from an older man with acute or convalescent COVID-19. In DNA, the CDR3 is TGTGCCAGCAGCCAGGGACTAGCGGGAGAGGTAGATACGCAGTATTTT. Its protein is CASSQGLAGEVDTQYF.